This is a list of T cell receptor beta chains from one sample in a study of cytomegalovirus exposure and HLA in healthy donors. Some clones are missing from TCRdb's copy, which holds only in-frame ones; the method was immunoSEQ multiplex PCR. The table shows tens of thousands of clones, with about 70% occurring only once. Sequenced sample: PBMCs. The receptors stem from a man aged 25-45 years in good health and CMV-seronegative. Both conserved end residues are trimmed from each CDR3.

j_call v_call cdr3_aa
TRBJ2-5 TRBV5-1 ASSPQDSLQETQY
TRBJ1-6 TRBV7-6 ASSLINSPLH
TRBJ2-2 TRBV15 ATSRASGPTGELF
TRBJ1-5 TRBV7-9 ASSIQGLDQPQH
TRBJ2-1 TRBV2 ASSEALPLTGINEQF
TRBJ1-1 TRBV10-3 AIWTGVMSTEAF
TRBJ1-5 TRBV6-5 ASSYSGQGNQPQH
TRBJ2-7 TRBV7-9 ASSDRTGYEQY
TRBJ2-5 TRBV7-9 ASSLYQVETQY
TRBJ1-4 TRBV7-6 ASSLGGRGATLF
TRBJ1-1 TRBV20-1 SAARGPEAF
TRBJ2-7 TRBV6-5 ASSYSGTDSYEQY
TRBJ2-7 TRBV11-2 ASSLVAGDYEQY
TRBJ2-5 TRBV5-1 ASSRGQDLQETQY
TRBJ2-1 TRBV7-9 ASSLLASGGANEQF
TRBJ2-1 TRBV7-9 ASSQPGSVDEQF
TRBJ1-2 TRBV5-6 ASSWRTGYGYT
TRBJ1-2 TRBV4-2 ASSQESRTNYGYT
TRBJ2-5 TRBV11-2 ASRRTDLSGRYQETQY
TRBJ1-3 TRBV15 ATSRLNSGNTIY
TRBJ1-6 TRBV2 ASNRDRDNSPLH
TRBJ1-1 TRBV6-1 ASSEADMNTEAF
TRBJ1-1 TRBV6-1 ASMRGEAF
TRBJ1-1 TRBV7-9 ASSLGGTGETEAF
TRBJ2-7 TRBV5-1 ASRSGLYAYSYEQY
TRBJ2-1 TRBV7-2 ASSSLAGAINEQF
TRBJ2-3 TRBV5-4 ASSFSIRDSTDTQY
TRBJ1-2 TRBV29-1 SVGAGWGMPPGYT